The following is a TCR beta chain sequence with its context. The sample is drawn from a study of blood T cell repertoires in COVID-19. CDR1 is SEHNR, CDR2 FQNEAQ, per germline (reference sequence). The CDR3 has 15 residues. Trimming stripped 3 bases from V and 1 base from J, with 10 bases between. TCRdb keeps only in-frame clones here, not all; method: immunoSEQ multiplex PCR. The sample gives approximately 120,000 clones, roughly three quarters of which show up once; more than 35% is in the top ten. The receptor's source is a man aged 35-49 years with active or convalescent COVID-19. The chain recombines TRBV7-9 with TRBJ1-3; D is unclear. The sample comprised peripheral blood. The CDR3, as DNA: TGTGCCAGCAGCTTGGTCGGGGAGTCTGGAAACACCATATATTTT. Translated: CASSLVGESGNTIYF.